These 17 T cell receptor beta chains originate from one sample sequenced in a study of T cells in Graves' hyperthyroidism and ophthalmopathy. The CDR3 regions of TCR beta were amplified from RNA transcripts. The primer set for the first-round RT-PCR of the TCR CDR3 was HTBI. TCRdb reprocessed the multiplex PCR reads via MiXCR and lists one record per CDR3 protein. The sample has under 400,000 distinct CDR3 sequences, less than 20% seen once. Sample: blood. These TCRs come from a woman under 30 with Graves' hyperthyroidism that later progressed to Graves' ophthalmopathy.

This clonotype was observed a few times. The J gene is TRBJ2-1, the V gene TRBV9; 10 bases align to TRBD2. The V and J ends lost 1 base and 3 bases, in that order; junction bases with no gene match: 10. Germline assignment: CDR1 SGDLS and CDR2 YYNGEE. This CDR3 is built from 18 residues. CDR3 sequence: CASSVRSLAGEVYNEQFF. The CDR3 nucleotides are TGTGCCAGCAGCGTAAGGAGCCTAGCGGGAGAGGTCTACAATGAGCAGTTCTTC.

CDR3 region: CASSRVGLAGDDEQFF. The CDR3 region has the DNA TGTGCCAGCAGCCGAGTTGGACTAGCGGGAGATGATGAGCAGTTCTTC. This chain joins TRBV7-9 and TRBJ2-1, with 13 bases lining up with TRBD2. Germline V gene lookup returns CDR1 SEHNR and CDR2 FQNEAQ (reference sequence). The CDR3 loop spans 16 amino acids. Trimming removed 5 bases from V and 8 bases from J; junction bases left unmatched: 9.

The chain links TRBV20-1 to TRBJ1-1, with D unclear. The CDR3 covers 13 residues. Germline-derived CDR1 and CDR2 are DFQATT and SNEGSKA (reference sequence). Trimming shortened V by 2 bases and J by 3 bases, and 10 bases separated the two germline ends. The CDR3 sequence: CSARLIRDTEAFF. CDR3 in DNA: TGCAGTGCTAGACTTATCCGGGACACTGAAGCTTTCTTT.

CDR3 protein: CASSLNANEQYF. CDR3 DNA: TGTGCCAGCAGCTTGAATGCAAACGAGCAGTACTTC. The chain recombines TRBV6-1 with TRBJ2-7, with D unresolved. This CDR3 has 12 amino acids. Trimming cost V 6 bases and J 5 bases, with 11 bases left between them. Germline-derived CDR1 and CDR2 are MNHNS and SASEGT.

This clonotype was counted ten times or more. The chain employs TRBV28 and TRBJ1-2; D gene unclear. Germline V CDR1 and CDR2: MDHEN, SYDVKM. This CDR3 has 10 residues. The V and J ends lost 6 bases and 10 bases respectively, with 9 bases between them. CDR3 amino acids: CASSGRLYTF. The CDR3 nucleotides read TGTGCCAGCAGCGGACGGCTCTACACCTTC.

This clonotype was observed a handful of times. The chain is built from TRBV9 and TRBJ1-6; 12 positions agree with TRBD1. The V segment lost 0 bases and the J segment 7 bases; nucleotides outside the gene matches: 2. Per the germline V gene, CDR1 is SGDLS and CDR2 is YYNGEE. The CDR3 extends over 16 amino acids. The CDR3 here is CASSVAGTGGNSPLHF. The CDR3 DNA follows: TGTGCCAGCAGCGTAGCTGGGACAGGGGGCAATTCACCCCTCCACTTT.

This clonotype was observed a few times. J is TRBJ1-1 and V is TRBV5-8; D uncertain. Germline CDR1 is SGHTS and CDR2 is YDEGEE. This CDR3 region has 15 residues. Trimming removed 1 base at V and 3 bases at J, with 13 bases between. The CDR3 nucleotides read TGTGCCAGCAGCTTGTTAACTACTGAGCACACTGAAGCTTTCTTT. Translating gives CASSLLTTEHTEAFF.

The chain carries TRBV27 and TRBJ2-7, with D perhaps TRBD2 (5 bases). Trimming left V 4 bases short and J 5 bases short, with 15 bases between. This CDR3 is built from 14 residues. The V gene's germline CDR1 is MNHEY and CDR2 SMNVEV (reference sequence). CDR3 DNA: TGTGCCAGCAGTTCTGGCGGACTTGCGGACGAGCAGTACTTC. Translation gives CASSSGGLADEQYF.

This clonotype was seen ten or more times. The gene calls are TRBV20-1 and TRBJ2-4, with 9 bases aligning to TRBD2. Germline values: CDR1 DFQATT, CDR2 SNEGSKA (reference sequence). The CDR3 loop spans 17 amino acids. J was trimmed by 1 base and V by 3 bases; bases with no gene match: 10. Here the CDR3 DNA reads TGCAGTGCTAGTGGTTTAGCGGGAGATTTTGCCAAAAACATTCAGTACTTC. Its translation: CSASGLAGDFAKNIQYF.

There are many counts of this clonotype. The chain combines TRBV7-9 with TRBJ2-5, with TRBD2 as a possible D gene (6 bases). CDR3 length: 16 amino acids. Germline CDR1 is SEHNR and CDR2 is FQNEAQ (reference sequence). The V end was cut by 4 bases, the J end by 2 bases, with 17 bases between. CDR3 sequence reads: CASSSGGVALQETQYF. CDR3 DNA sequence: TGTGCCAGCAGCTCCGGGGGAGTTGCGTTACAAGAGACCCAGTACTTC. The whole variable domain, filled in from reference TRBV7-9 and TRBJ2-5, reads DTGVSQNPRHKITKRGQNVTFRCDPISEHNRLYWYRQTLGQGPEFLTYFQNEAQLEKSRLLSDRFSAERPKGSFSTLEIQRTEQGDSAMYLCASSSGGVALQETQYFGPGTRLLVL.

J is TRBJ2-7 and V is TRBV11-3; possible D gene TRBD1, 6 bases. CDR1 is SGHNT and CDR2 is YENEEA in the germline V gene. The V and J ends lost 2 bases and 2 bases respectively, with 10 bases between them. There are 14 residues in the CDR3. CDR3 DNA: TGTGCCAGCAGCTTAAGGGGACACCCCTACGAGCAGTACTTC. It encodes CASSLRGHPYEQYF. The full variable domain, its missing parts supplied by reference TRBV11-3 and TRBJ2-7, is EAGVVQSPRYKIIEKKQPVAFWCNPISGHNTLYWYLQNLGQGPELLIRYENEEAVDDSQLPKDRFSAERLKGVDSTLKIQPAELGDSAVYLCASSLRGHPYEQYFGPGTRLTVT.

This clonotype was counted many times. This chain connects TRBV20-1 to TRBJ2-1; D might be TRBD1 (6 bases). CDR1 is DFQATT and CDR2 is SNEGSKA in the germline V gene (reference sequence). The CDR3 extends over 14 amino acids. Deletions cut 6 bases from V and 0 bases from J, with 12 bases between. The CDR3 coding sequence is TGCAGTGCAGACAGGTCCCTCTCCTACAATGAGCAGTTCTTC. Translation gives CSADRSLSYNEQFF.

This clonotype has at least ten counts. The CDR3 coding sequence is TGTGCCAGCAGTTCCGACGACAGGAACTATGGCTACACCTTC. This encodes CASSSDDRNYGYTF. V gene TRBV28 combines with J gene TRBJ1-2; D possibly corresponds to TRBD1 (6 bases). Per the germline V gene, CDR1 is MDHEN and CDR2 is SYDVKM. Trimming stripped 4 bases from V and 2 bases from J, with 11 bases between. There are 14 residues in the CDR3.

V gene TRBV5-5 combines with J gene TRBJ1-1, with D unclear. V lost 1 base to trimming and J lost 0 bases, with 10 bases between them. Germline loops: CDR1 SGHKS, CDR2 YYEKEE (reference sequence). This CDR3 region has 15 residues. The CDR3: CASSLWADLNTEAFF. The CDR3 nucleotides are TGTGCCAGCAGCTTGTGGGCCGACTTGAACACTGAAGCTTTCTTT.

This clonotype was recorded a few times. The chain couples TRBV2 to TRBJ2-3, with no clear D. Trimming pared 5 bases from V and 2 bases from J, leaving 8 bases between. Looked up from germline, CDR1 is SNHLY and CDR2 is FYNNEI. The CDR3 loop spans 13 amino acids. The CDR3 protein is CASSIRVTDTQYF. As DNA, the CDR3 is TGTGCCAGCAGTATCCGGGTCACAGATACGCAGTATTTT. Filled out from reference TRBV2 and TRBJ2-3, the complete variable domain reads EPEVTQTPSHQVTQMGQEVILRCVPISNHLYFYWYRQILGQKVEFLVSFYNNEISEKSEIFDDQFSVERPDGSNFTLKIRSTKLEDSAMYFCASSIRVTDTQYFGPGTRLTVL.

This clonotype has ten or more counts. CDR3 region: CAWSVRGPKNIQYF. DNA of the CDR3: TGTGCCTGGAGTGTTAGGGGTCCCAAAAACATTCAGTACTTC. The rearrangement links TRBV30 to TRBJ2-4, with D maybe TRBD1 (5 bases). The CDR3 runs to 14 residues. V lost 0 bases, J lost 2 bases, and 8 bases lay in between. The germline V gene has CDR1 GTSNPN and CDR2 SVGIG (reference sequence). The full variable domain, rest sourced from reference TRBV30 and TRBJ2-4, is SQTIHQWPATLVQPVGSPLSLECTVEGTSNPNLYWYRQAAGRGLQLLFYSVGIGQISSEVPQNLSASRPQDRQFILSSKKLLLSDSGFYLCAWSVRGPKNIQYFGAGTRLSVL.

This clonotype was seen more than once but under ten times. The gene calls are TRBV2 and TRBJ1-6, with D possibly being TRBD1 (6 bases). Trimming removed 6 bases from V and 5 bases from J, with 11 bases in between. The CDR3 loop spans 14 amino acids. Germline V lookup: CDR1 SNHLY, CDR2 FYNNEI. This CDR3 reads CASRKQGDNSPLHF. The CDR3, as DNA: TGTGCCAGCAGAAAACAGGGAGATAATTCACCCCTCCACTTT.